This T cell receptor beta chain was sequenced during a study of OX40 agonist ivuxolimab in advanced cancers. At the level of the study: Patients were given ivuxolimab, an antibody that agonizes OX40 (CD134). One hepatocellular carcinoma and a couple of cutaneous melanoma patients partially responded. Head and neck, renal cell, melanoma or hepatocellular carcinoma were the cancers that dose-escalation patients had.

The protocol was immunoSEQ multiplex PCR, while the TCRdb copy is restricted to in-frame clones and leaves out a portion. The repertoire includes more than 85,000 clones, roughly 90% of them detected once, and 0.25% to 0.35% sits in the top ten. The J segment lost 2 bases and the V segment lost 3 bases, leaving 5 bases of the junction unmatched. Germline V gene sequence: CDR1 SGHAT, CDR2 FQNNGV. The CDR3 is 15 amino acids. Patients were ruled out by autoimmune disease history or systemic immunosuppression. The V call is TRBV11-2, the J call TRBJ1-1, with 8 bases identical to TRBD1. The clonotype comes from an adult with an advanced solid tumor such as melanoma, head and neck, liver or kidney cancer. The sequencing used CD4+ or CD8+ T cells sorted from blood, collected in a trial of the OX40 agonist ivuxolimab. The CDR3 nucleotides are TGTGCCAGCAGCTTTACCGGGACAGGTAACACTGAAGCTTTCTTT. This translates into CASSFTGTGNTEAFF.